This TCR beta chain was recorded in a study of shared clonotypes between healthy human individuals. About the study: The donors, a couple of women and a few men, were aged 18 to 49.

For this clone: The antigen is unknown.

The authors distributed each subset's genomic DNA evenly over several immunoSEQ plates. Template amounts of approximately 310 ng DNA, 30,000 or so T cell genomes, were employed in unsorted PBMC replicate PCRs. Assay: immunoSEQ multiplex PCR; the TCRdb copy retains only in-frame clones and omits some. This sample has 450,000 to 500,000 clones, with approximately 84% found just once. Germline assignment: CDR1 KGHSH and CDR2 LQKENI. This CDR3 is 13 amino acids long. V lost 4 bases to trimming and J lost 0 bases, with 7 bases between them. Broader study findings: Exclusively blood specimens were collected; tissue repertoires likely differ.

The receptor comes from a woman in her 40s in good health. Some clones in this sample may be carry-over from other donors' samples. The specimen sequenced was PBMCs. V gene TRBV18 combines with J gene TRBJ2-7, with D hard to call. The CDR3 sequence: CASSQGPSYEQYF. The CDR3 DNA follows: TGTGCCAGCTCACAGGGTCCCTCCTACGAGCAGTACTTC.